The 3 T cell receptor beta chains below were found in one sample sequenced in a study of blood T cell repertoires in COVID-19. Only in-frame clones appear in the TCRdb table, and some are missing; sequencing was by immunoSEQ multiplex PCR. The sample lists almost 200,000 clones, 86% occurring once. The specimen was peripheral blood. The receptors shown here come from a woman in her sixties or seventies with acute or convalescent COVID-19.

This chain joins TRBV20-1 and TRBJ2-4; D is unclear. CDR1 and CDR2 from the germline V gene are DFQATT and SNEGSKA (reference sequence). The V and J ends lost 3 bases and 0 bases respectively, with 21 bases between them. There are 18 residues in the CDR3. The CDR3 sequence is CSASDGSRFSVAKNIQYF. In DNA, the CDR3 is TGCAGTGCTAGTGACGGTTCCCGATTCTCCGTAGCCAAAAACATTCAGTACTTC.

The chain is built from TRBV11-3 and TRBJ2-3; D is possibly TRBD1 (6 bases). There are 14 residues in the CDR3. With 5 bases removed from V and 2 bases from J, the gap between germline ends came to 11 bases. Germline CDR1 SGHNT, CDR2 YENEEA. CDR3 DNA sequence: TGTGCCAGCAGCGCAGGGGCGATCACAGATACGCAGTATTTT. Protein product: CASSAGAITDTQYF.

As to this clone: This CDR3 is also generated by other DNA sequences in the sample. CDR3 bases: TGTGCCAGCTCGCTGACTAGCGGGGGCCCCAACTCCTACGAGCAGTACTTC. Its protein is CASSLTSGGPNSYEQYF. The chain is built from TRBV18 and TRBJ2-7; the match to TRBD2 covers 12 bases. Looked up from germline, CDR1 is KGHSH and CDR2 is LQKENI. The CDR3 contains 17 residues. The V segment lost 6 bases and the J segment 0 bases; nucleotides outside the gene matches: 9.